These 13 T cell receptor beta chains originate from one sample sequenced in a study of T cells in Graves' hyperthyroidism and ophthalmopathy. The TCR beta CDR3 regions underwent amplification using RNA transcripts as the source. Researchers ran a first-round RT-PCR on the TCR CDR3 using the HTBI primer set. TCRdb ran MiXCR on the multiplex PCR reads and lists one entry per CDR3 protein. In the table there are around 300,000 distinct CDR3 sequences, about 13% of which are singletons. Material: blood. The receptors stem from a middle-aged woman with Graves' ophthalmopathy.

For this clonotype: One junction end disagrees with the germline gene, perhaps due to a read error. The V call is TRBV12-3 or TRBV12-4, the J call TRBJ1-6, with TRBD1 matching 8 bases. The CDR3 totals 17 residues. This chain's CDR3 is CASRLDLTGGNLSPLHF. The CDR3 region has the DNA TGTGCCAGCAGATTAGACCTTACAGGGGGAAATTTGTCACCCCTCCACTTT.

This clonotype was counted many times. The CDR3 region has the DNA TGTGCCAGCAGTTACAAGACTAGCGGCGAGCAGTACTTC. Its translation: CASSYKTSGEQYF. This chain uses TRBV6-5 with TRBJ2-7; 9 nucleotides match TRBD2. V trimming: 2 bases; J trimming: 6 bases; junction bases outside the gene matches: 2. This CDR3 is 13 amino acids long. Germline lookup yields CDR1 MNHEY and CDR2 SVGAGI.

The chain joins TRBV18 to TRBJ2-7, with D unclear. The CDR3 is 12 residues long. The V end lost 4 bases, the J end lost 3 bases, and 7 bases lay between the germline ends. In germline, CDR1 is KGHSH, CDR2 LQKENI. CDR3 in amino acids: CASSLLHYEQYF. Written as DNA, the CDR3 is TGTGCCAGCTCACTGTTACACTACGAGCAGTACTTC.

Concerning this clonotype: Possible read error: a much larger clone is one base away. The rearrangement uses TRBV20-1 and TRBJ1-1; no clear D gene. Germline lookup yields CDR1 DFQATT and CDR2 SNEGSKA (reference sequence). Trimming stripped 4 bases from V and 0 bases from J, with 6 bases between. This CDR3 contains 12 residues. In DNA form, the CDR3 reads TGCAGTGCTAACCAGGTGAACACTGAAGCTTTCTTT. As protein: CSANQVNTEAFF.

This clonotype appeared many times. The V gene is TRBV20-1, the J gene TRBJ1-1; 12 bases are shared with TRBD1. V lost 6 bases to trimming and J lost 5 bases; unmatched junction nucleotides: 13. Germline V gene lookup returns CDR1 DFQATT and CDR2 SNEGSKA (reference sequence). This CDR3 has 16 amino acids. The chain's CDR3 is CSATYMGQGASTEAFF. In DNA, the CDR3 is TGCAGTGCCACCTACATGGGACAGGGGGCGAGTACTGAAGCTTTCTTT.

This chain joins TRBV19 and TRBJ2-3, with D possibly matching TRBD2 (5 bases). Trimming took 6 bases from V and 2 from J, leaving 21 bases between them. The CDR3 extends over 17 amino acids. Germline loops: CDR1 LNHDA, CDR2 SQIVND (reference sequence). The DNA for the CDR3 is TGTGCCAGTAGCACCTTGACGAGGCTGAGGGCCACAGATACGCAGTATTTT. Protein: CASSTLTRLRATDTQYF.

CDR3 loop: CASSLGAGSYGYTF. The DNA for the CDR3 is TGTGCCAGCAGCTTAGGGGCAGGTTCCTATGGCTACACCTTC. The genes are TRBV7-8 and TRBJ1-2; D is uncertain. In germline, CDR1 is SGHVS, CDR2 FQNEAQ. There are 14 residues in the CDR3. The V end lost 1 base, the J end lost 4 bases, and 10 bases lay between the germline ends.

This sequence joins TRBV6-2 or TRBV6-3 and TRBJ1-2; 9 positions match TRBD1. The CDR3 spans 13 residues. Germline V gene sequence: CDR1 MNHEY, CDR2 SVGEGT. Trimming cost V 6 bases and J 6 bases; bases outside gene matches: 5. The CDR3 loop is CASRSGTGNGYTF. The CDR3 DNA is TGTGCCAGCAGGAGCGGGACAGGGAATGGCTACACCTTC.

This clonotype was recorded many times. CDR3 nucleotide sequence: TGCAGTGCTAGAGGAGGGGGCGGCACTGAAGCTTTCTTT. Amino acids: CSARGGGGTEAFF. The J gene is TRBJ1-1, the V gene TRBV20-1, with 7 bases matching TRBD1. V was pared by 1 base and J by 4 bases, with 3 bases of the junction left unmatched. The CDR3 is 13 amino acids. The germline V gene has CDR1 DFQATT and CDR2 SNEGSKA (reference sequence).

A word on this clonotype: The junction departs from germline at one end; a sequencing error may be responsible. The chain is built from TRBV6-1 and TRBJ2-1; D may match TRBD1 or TRBD2 (5 bases each). CDR1 and CDR2 (germline): MNHNS, SASEGT. The CDR3 covers 15 residues. The CDR3 coding sequence is TGTGCCAGCAGTGCAACGCTGGGACCTTACAGTGAGCAGTTCTTC. The encoded protein is CASSATLGPYSEQFF.

This clonotype was detected ten times or more. This sequence joins TRBV28 and TRBJ1-1; D not certain. CDR1 MDHEN and CDR2 SYDVKM come from the germline V gene. The CDR3 has 14 residues. The V end was cut by 11 bases, the J end by 5 bases, with 21 bases between. CDR3: CASGPRSSVTEAFF. CDR3 DNA: TGTGCCTCCGGACCCCGTTCCTCAGTTACTGAAGCTTTCTTT. The full variable domain, with the rest looked up from reference TRBV28 and TRBJ1-1, is DVKVTQSSRYLVKRTGEKVFLECVQDMDHENMFWYRQDPGLGLRLIYFSYDVKMKEKGDIPEGYSVSREKKERFSLILESASTNQTSMYLCASGPRSSVTEAFFGQGTRLTVV.

The V gene is TRBV20-1, the J gene TRBJ1-2; D remains unclear. Trimming removed 6 bases from V and 6 bases from J, with 11 bases in between. Looked up from germline, CDR1 is DFQATT and CDR2 is SNEGSKA (reference sequence). This CDR3 spans 11 amino acids. The CDR3 coding sequence is TGCAGTGCGCGGGGAATTCATGGCTACACCTTC. It codes for CSARGIHGYTF.

This clonotype occurred a few times. A much larger clone is a single base away; this may be a read error. This sequence joins TRBV7-2 and TRBJ1-1; D gene unclear. Trimming pared 5 bases from V and 1 base from J, leaving 11 bases between. CDR1 is SGHTA, CDR2 FQGNSA, per germline. CDR3 length: 14 amino acids. CDR3 coding DNA: TGTGCCAGCAGCACGGACGGATCGAACACTGAAGCTTTCTTT. Amino acids: CASSTDGSNTEAFF. Based on the CDR3 plus reference TRBV7-2 and TRBJ1-1, the full variable domain is GAGVSQSPSNKVTEKGKDVELRCDPISGHTALYWYRQSLGQGLEFLIYFQGNSAPDKSGLPSDRFSAERTGGSVSTLTIQRTQQEDSAVYLCASSTDGSNTEAFFGQGTRLTVV.